Shown below are 8 T cell receptor beta chains from a single sample sequenced in a study of cytomegalovirus exposure and HLA in healthy donors. 60 Vbeta and 13 Jbeta primers were used in PCR. Assay used: immunoSEQ multiplex PCR; TCRdb lists only in-frame clones, some missing. The sample contains about 120,000 clones, roughly 70% of which appear only once. The specimen sequenced was PBMCs. These receptors were taken from a woman aged 18-30 years in good health and CMV-seronegative.

This clone was counted a single time. Different DNA sequences within this sample yield the same CDR3. This chain joins TRBV6-1 and TRBJ1-6, with 7 nucleotides matching TRBD1. Germline V CDR1 and CDR2: MNHNS, SASEGT. The V and J ends lost 0 bases and 5 bases, in that order; junction bases with no gene match: 10. This CDR3 has 18 amino acids. The CDR3 nucleotides read TGTGCCAGCAGTGAAGCATGGGGCAGGGGGATTAATAATTCACCCCTCCACTTT. Translated: CASSEAWGRGINNSPLHF.

The gene calls are TRBV28 and TRBJ1-1; no clear D. V shed 2 bases and J shed 7 bases, with 5 bases lying between them. The germline V gene encodes CDR1 MDHEN and CDR2 SYDVKM. There are 11 residues in the CDR3. CDR3 DNA: TGTGCCAGCAGTTTACGGAGTGAAGCTTTCTTT. Translation: CASSLRSEAFF. The full variable domain, with the rest looked up from reference TRBV28 and TRBJ1-1, is DVKVTQSSRYLVKRTGEKVFLECVQDMDHENMFWYRQDPGLGLRLIYFSYDVKMKEKGDIPEGYSVSREKKERFSLILESASTNQTSMYLCASSLRSEAFFGQGTRLTVV.

The CDR3 reads CASSLTTNTEAFF. The CDR3 nucleotides read TGTGCCAGCAGCTTAACAACGAACACTGAAGCTTTCTTT. The chain links TRBV7-9 to TRBJ1-1; D is ambiguous. Trimming cost V 2 bases and J 1 base, with 5 bases left between them. Germline V lookup: CDR1 SEHNR, CDR2 FQNEAQ (reference sequence). The CDR3 has 13 residues. Looking up the rest from reference TRBV7-9 and TRBJ1-1 gives the full variable domain: DTGVSQNPRHKITKRGQNVTFRCDPISEHNRLYWYRQTLGQGPEFLTYFQNEAQLEKSRLLSDRFSAERPKGSFSTLEIQRTEQGDSAMYLCASSLTTNTEAFFGQGTRLTVV.

This chain uses TRBV27 with TRBJ1-6, with D tentatively TRBD1 (5 bases). Germline CDR1 and CDR2: MNHEY and SMNVEV (reference sequence). The ends were cut back, 1 base at V and 6 bases at J, with 22 bases in the middle. The CDR3 has 19 amino acids. The CDR3 DNA reads as TGTGCCAGCAGTTTATTTTCACCCAGCGGGGTGGGGCCTAATTCACCCCTCCACTTT. Encoded protein: CASSLFSPSGVGPNSPLHF.

The rearrangement uses TRBV6-1 and TRBJ1-1, with D unclear. This CDR3 has 13 amino acids. The V gene lost 5 bases and the J gene lost 1 base, with 8 bases spanning the gap. Germline V gives CDR1 MNHNS, CDR2 SASEGT. CDR3 residues: CASSNLRNTEAFF. The CDR3 DNA is TGTGCCAGCAGTAATCTGAGGAACACTGAAGCTTTCTTT.

This clone has just a few counts. The V and J genes are TRBV5-1 and TRBJ2-6; the match to TRBD1 covers 12 bases. V lost 4 bases to trimming and J lost 12 bases; unmatched junction nucleotides: 11. Germline CDR1 and CDR2: SGHRS and YFSETQ. There are 16 residues in the CDR3. The DNA for the CDR3 is TGCGCCAGCAGCGCGGGACAGGGGGCTTCCCTCAGCGTCCTGACTTTC. Translated, it gives CASSAGQGASLSVLTF.

This chain links TRBV6-6 with TRBJ1-2, with 7 bases lining up with TRBD1. This CDR3 has 14 amino acids. Germline trimming cut 2 bases from V and 4 bases from J; bases unmatched to any gene: 4. Per germline, CDR1 MNHNY and CDR2 SVGAGI (reference sequence). CDR3 region: CASSYQTGIYGYTF. The CDR3 region has the DNA TGTGCCAGCAGTTACCAGACAGGGATCTATGGCTACACCTTC.

The V call is TRBV6-5, the J call TRBJ2-3; possible D gene TRBD2, 6 bases. This CDR3 region has 16 residues. Germline lookup yields CDR1 MNHEY and CDR2 SVGAGI. V was pared by 0 bases and J by 2 bases, with 12 bases between. The CDR3 reads CASSYSRGGPTDTQYF. As DNA, the CDR3 is TGTGCCAGCAGTTACTCGAGGGGAGGACCCACAGATACGCAGTATTTT.